What follows are 21 T cell receptor beta chains derived from one specimen sequenced in a study of blood T cell repertoires in COVID-19. Measured with immunoSEQ multiplex PCR; TCRdb has only the in-frame clones, and not every one. Of 25,000 to 35,000 clones in the sample, 85% to 90% were seen once. The specimen was peripheral blood. The source of these receptors is a human donor in a cohort sampled during active COVID-19.

The chain employs TRBV9 and TRBJ2-3; D is ambiguous. The CDR3 covers 15 residues. Germline V gene lookup returns CDR1 SGDLS and CDR2 YYNGEE. The V end was cut by 3 bases, the J end by 4 bases, with 15 bases between. CDR3 in amino acids: CASSDRGNSPDTQYF. CDR3 nucleotides: TGTGCCAGCAGCGACCGAGGAAATAGCCCAGATACGCAGTATTTT.

The table lists this clone with a few counts. This chain connects TRBV5-6 to TRBJ2-7; D may be TRBD2 (6 bases). The CDR3 runs to 14 residues. Trimming took off 4 bases at V and 3 bases at J, with 14 bases between the two ends. Germline lookup yields CDR1 SGHDT and CDR2 YYEEEE. CDR3 DNA sequence: TGTGCCAGCAGCGGCTGGGACTCCCTCTACGAGCAGTACTTC. Amino acids: CASSGWDSLYEQYF. Using reference TRBV5-6 and TRBJ2-7 for the parts outside the CDR3, the full variable domain is DAGVTQSPTHLIKTRGQQVTLRCSPKSGHDTVSWYQQALGQGPQFIFQYYEEEERQRGNFPDRFSGHQFPNYSSELNVNALLLGDSALYLCASSGWDSLYEQYFGPGTRLTVT.

This clone was counted only a few times. The chain employs TRBV30 and TRBJ1-3; D unresolved. Germline CDR1 is GTSNPN and CDR2 is SVGIG (reference sequence). Between the trimmed V and J ends, which lost 4 bases and 7 bases, there was a span of 11 bases. This CDR3 spans 12 amino acids. CDR3 DNA: TGTGCCTGGAAGAAGACGGGGAACACCATATATTTT. This codes for CAWKKTGNTIYF. The full variable domain, in which reference TRBV30 and TRBJ1-3 provide the parts outside the CDR3, is SQTIHQWPATLVQPVGSPLSLECTVEGTSNPNLYWYRQAAGRGLQLLFYSVGIGQISSEVPQNLSASRPQDRQFILSSKKLLLSDSGFYLCAWKKTGNTIYFGEGSWLTVV.

The chain couples TRBV27 to TRBJ1-2; D possibly corresponds to TRBD1 (5 bases). V was cut by 5 bases and J by 4 bases, with 5 bases left in between. From germline, CDR1 is MNHEY and CDR2 SMNVEV (reference sequence). The CDR3 contains 11 residues. The CDR3 is CASSDSYGYTF. CDR3 nucleotide sequence: TGTGCCAGCAGTGACAGCTATGGCTACACCTTC.

This clone was counted once. The chain links TRBV5-4 to TRBJ1-2; D is ambiguous. The CDR3 is 13 residues long. Trimming cost V 4 bases and J 8 bases, with 15 bases left between them. Germline V CDR1 and CDR2: SGHNT, YYREEE (reference sequence). The CDR3 DNA is TGTGCCAGCAGCCTGGTCGGGGTAGAGGGCTACACCTTC. This sequence encodes CASSLVGVEGYTF.

The V gene is TRBV20-1, the J gene TRBJ2-7; 10 nucleotides agree with TRBD1. In germline, CDR1 is DFQATT, CDR2 SNEGSKA (reference sequence). V lost 3 bases and J lost 1; bases outside the gene matches: 9. The length of the CDR3 is 16 residues. In nucleotides, the CDR3 is TGCAGTGCTAGTTTTGAAGGACAGGGGGTATCCTACGAGCAGTACTTC. This encodes CSASFEGQGVSYEQYF.

The rearrangement links TRBV6-5 to TRBJ1-2; 7 bases line up with TRBD1. From germline, CDR1 is MNHEY and CDR2 SVGAGI. V was clipped by 2 bases and J by 6 bases; unmatched bases: 3. The length of the CDR3 is 13 residues. CDR3 sequence (DNA): TGTGCCAGCAGTTACGACAGGGTGAATGGCTACACCTTC. Residues: CASSYDRVNGYTF.

The V gene is TRBV19, the J gene TRBJ1-2, with 8 positions matching TRBD1. The CDR3 loop spans 14 amino acids. The J segment lost 8 bases and the V segment lost 6 bases, leaving 11 bases of the junction unmatched. Per the germline V gene, CDR1 is LNHDA and CDR2 is SQIVND (reference sequence). The CDR3 sequence: CASSRTGSVEGYTF. CDR3 DNA: TGTGCCAGTAGCAGGACAGGGTCGGTAGAGGGCTACACCTTC.

V and J are TRBV2 and TRBJ1-1; a weak D match, TRBD1 (6 bases). The ends were cut back, 6 bases at V and 1 base at J, with 6 bases in the middle. Germline assignment: CDR1 SNHLY and CDR2 FYNNEI. This CDR3 comprises 12 residues. CDR3 DNA: TGTGCCAGCAGGGGACAGAACACTGAAGCTTTCTTT. Translated: CASRGQNTEAFF. Looking up the rest from reference TRBV2 and TRBJ1-1 gives the full variable domain: EPEVTQTPSHQVTQMGQEVILRCVPISNHLYFYWYRQILGQKVEFLVSFYNNEISEKSEIFDDQFSVERPDGSNFTLKIRSTKLEDSAMYFCASRGQNTEAFFGQGTRLTVV.

This clone occurred once. V is TRBV29-1 and J is TRBJ2-5; the D gene is possibly TRBD2 (5 bases). The V and J ends lost 4 bases and 7 bases respectively, with 13 bases between them. CDR1 is SQVTM, CDR2 ANQGSEA, per germline. CDR3 size: 12 residues. CDR3 sequence (DNA): TGCAGCGTTGGGGCAAGAGAGGGGACCCAGTACTTC. The encoded protein is CSVGAREGTQYF.

V usage is TRBV2 and J usage is TRBJ1-4; no clear D. In germline, CDR1 is SNHLY, CDR2 FYNNEI. Trimming took 7 bases from V and 8 from J, leaving 11 bases between them. This CDR3 has 12 amino acids. This CDR3 is CASIGGGEKLFF. CDR3 sequence (DNA): TGTGCCAGCATCGGTGGCGGAGAAAAACTGTTTTTT.

This clone was counted once. This chain connects TRBV18 to TRBJ1-1; D might be TRBD1 (5 bases). Germline V lookup: CDR1 KGHSH, CDR2 LQKENI. CDR3 size: 13 residues. V was pared by 1 base and J by 6 bases, with 9 bases between. CDR3 protein: CASSPLGGAEAFF. The CDR3 DNA follows: TGTGCCAGCTCACCACTCGGGGGTGCTGAAGCTTTCTTT.

This sequence joins TRBV28 and TRBJ1-4; TRBD1 agrees at 8 bases. V gave up 5 bases and J gave up 5 bases; unmatched junction bases: 7. CDR3 length equals 15 residues. Germline values: CDR1 MDHEN, CDR2 SYDVKM. CDR3 protein: CASSPRTGKNEKLFF. For the CDR3, the DNA is TGTGCCAGCAGTCCCCGGACAGGGAAAAATGAAAAACTGTTTTTT.

V gene TRBV19 combines with J gene TRBJ2-7, with 8 nucleotides matching TRBD1. The CDR3 loop spans 14 amino acids. With V trimmed by 2 bases and J by 4 bases, 4 bases remained unmatched. Germline CDR1 LNHDA, CDR2 SQIVND (reference sequence). The CDR3 coding sequence is TGTGCCAGTAGTATAACCACAGGGGGTTACGAGCAGTACTTC. It codes for CASSITTGGYEQYF.

The chain uses TRBV5-4 and TRBJ2-6; 7 bases agree with TRBD2. CDR3 size: 15 residues. After removal of 4 bases from V and 2 bases from J, the junction contained 3 bases not matched to a gene. Germline CDR1 SGHNT, CDR2 YYREEE (reference sequence). CDR3 region: CASSMGGAGANVLTF. The CDR3, as DNA: TGTGCCAGCAGCATGGGGGGGGCTGGGGCCAACGTCCTGACTTTC.

CDR3 sequence (DNA): TGTGCCAGCAGTCCTCGGGTGACTGAAGCTTTCTTT. This gives the protein CASSPRVTEAFF. The rearrangement joins TRBV28 to TRBJ1-1; D is uncertain. Looked up from germline, CDR1 is MDHEN and CDR2 is SYDVKM. The CDR3 runs 12 residues. V lost 5 bases and J 5 bases, leaving 9 bases between the germline ends.

The chain is built from TRBV6-6 and TRBJ2-3; TRBD1 agrees at 8 bases. Germline CDR1 and CDR2: MNHNY and SVGAGI (reference sequence). There are 15 residues in the CDR3. Germline trimming cut 5 bases from V and 6 bases from J; bases unmatched to any gene: 10. CDR3 amino acids: CASSDRGRFQDTQYF. CDR3 DNA sequence: TGTGCCAGCAGTGACAGGGGAAGGTTTCAGGATACGCAGTATTTT.

This sequence joins TRBV9 and TRBJ2-7; maybe TRBD1 (5 bases). Germline loops: CDR1 SGDLS, CDR2 YYNGEE. V lost 1 base, J lost 4 bases, and 12 bases lay in between. The CDR3 runs 14 residues. The CDR3 bases are TGTGCCAGCAGCGTATCAACAGGAATATACGAGCAGTACTTC. This gives the protein CASSVSTGIYEQYF.

The V gene is TRBV5-1, the J gene TRBJ2-5, with TRBD1 as a possible D gene (7 bases). Trimming pared 4 bases from V and 3 bases from J, leaving 13 bases between. The length of the CDR3 is 14 residues. CDR1 SGHRS and CDR2 YFSETQ come from the germline V gene. Here the CDR3 reads CASSARGEEETQYF. In nucleotides, the CDR3 is TGCGCCAGCAGCGCCAGGGGGGAAGAAGAGACCCAGTACTTC.

The V gene is TRBV7-2, the J gene TRBJ2-4; D remains unclear. The CDR3 length is 13 residues. Germline CDR1 is SGHTA and CDR2 is FQGNSA. V lost 1 base to trimming and J lost 8 bases, with 9 bases between them. The CDR3 nucleotides read TGTGCCAGCAGCTTAGTCGCCCAGGACATTCAGTACTTC. Amino acids: CASSLVAQDIQYF.

This sequence joins TRBV5-1 and TRBJ2-1; 10 nucleotides line up with TRBD2. V lost 4 bases to trimming and J lost 0 bases; unmatched junction nucleotides: 10. The germline V gene encodes CDR1 SGHRS and CDR2 YFSETQ. The CDR3 is made up of 18 amino acids. The CDR3 DNA reads as TGCGCCAGCAGCCCTCGGGGGACTAGCGCGAGCTCCTACAATGAGCAGTTCTTC. Its translation: CASSPRGTSASSYNEQFF.